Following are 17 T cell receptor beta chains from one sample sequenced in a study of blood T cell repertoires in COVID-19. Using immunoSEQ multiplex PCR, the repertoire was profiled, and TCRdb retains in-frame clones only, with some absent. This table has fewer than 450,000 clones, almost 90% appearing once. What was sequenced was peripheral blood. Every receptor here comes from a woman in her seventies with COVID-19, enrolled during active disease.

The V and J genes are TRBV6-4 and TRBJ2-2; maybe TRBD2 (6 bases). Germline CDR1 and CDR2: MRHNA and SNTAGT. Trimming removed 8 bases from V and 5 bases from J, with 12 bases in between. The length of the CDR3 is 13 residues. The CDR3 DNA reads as TGTGCCAGCTCGGTCGGGGGAACCGGGGAGCTGTTTTTT. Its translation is CASSVGGTGELFF.

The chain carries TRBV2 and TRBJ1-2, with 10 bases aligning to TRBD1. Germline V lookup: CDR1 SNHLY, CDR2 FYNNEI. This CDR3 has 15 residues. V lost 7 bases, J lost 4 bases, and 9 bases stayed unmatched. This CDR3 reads CASIFLGQGSYGYTF. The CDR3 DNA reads TGTGCCAGCATTTTCCTGGGACAGGGGAGCTATGGCTACACCTTC.

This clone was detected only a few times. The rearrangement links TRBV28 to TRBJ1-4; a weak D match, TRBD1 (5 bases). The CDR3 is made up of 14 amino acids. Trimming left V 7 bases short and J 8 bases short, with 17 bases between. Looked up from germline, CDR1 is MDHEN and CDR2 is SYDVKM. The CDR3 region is CASIDGRAGEKLFF. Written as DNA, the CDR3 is TGTGCCAGCATCGACGGCAGGGCAGGCGAAAAACTGTTTTTT.

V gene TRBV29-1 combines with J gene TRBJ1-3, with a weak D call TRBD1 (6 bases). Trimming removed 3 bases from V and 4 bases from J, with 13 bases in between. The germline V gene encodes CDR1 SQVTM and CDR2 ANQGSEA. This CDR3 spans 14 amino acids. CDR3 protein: CSVDLRGAGNTIYF. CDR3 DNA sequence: TGCAGCGTTGACCTCAGGGGAGCAGGAAACACCATATATTTT.

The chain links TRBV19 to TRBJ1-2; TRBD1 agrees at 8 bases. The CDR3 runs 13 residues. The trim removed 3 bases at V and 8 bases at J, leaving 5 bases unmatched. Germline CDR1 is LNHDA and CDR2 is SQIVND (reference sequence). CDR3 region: CASSMDRVYGYTF. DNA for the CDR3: TGTGCCAGTAGTATGGACAGGGTGTACGGCTACACCTTC.

The CDR3 loop is CASSPDRGEYNEQFF. The DNA of the CDR3 is TGTGCCAGCAGCCCGGACAGGGGGGAATACAATGAGCAGTTCTTC. This chain joins TRBV7-2 and TRBJ2-1; 10 bases are a match to TRBD1. CDR1 SGHTA and CDR2 FQGNSA come from the germline V gene. The CDR3 runs 15 residues. The V segment lost 5 bases and the J segment 4 bases; nucleotides outside the gene matches: 5.

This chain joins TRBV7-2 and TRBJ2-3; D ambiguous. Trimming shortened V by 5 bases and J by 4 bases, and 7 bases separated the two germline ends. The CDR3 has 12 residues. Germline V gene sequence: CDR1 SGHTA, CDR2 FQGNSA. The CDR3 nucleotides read TGTGCCAGCAGCCCTCCCCCAGATACGCAGTATTTT. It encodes CASSPPPDTQYF.

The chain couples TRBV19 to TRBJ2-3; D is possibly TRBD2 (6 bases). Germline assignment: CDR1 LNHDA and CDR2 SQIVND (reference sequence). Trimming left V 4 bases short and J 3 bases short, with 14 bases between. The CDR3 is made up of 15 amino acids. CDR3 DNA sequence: TGTGCCAGTAGTACGGAGGGCAGCTCGACAGATACGCAGTATTTT. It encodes CASSTEGSSTDTQYF.

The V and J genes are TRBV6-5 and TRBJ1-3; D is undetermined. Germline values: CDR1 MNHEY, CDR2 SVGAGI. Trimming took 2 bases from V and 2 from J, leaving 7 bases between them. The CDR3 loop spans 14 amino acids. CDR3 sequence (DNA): TGTGCCAGCAGTTACGGGCAACCTGGAAACACCATATATTTT. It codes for CASSYGQPGNTIYF.

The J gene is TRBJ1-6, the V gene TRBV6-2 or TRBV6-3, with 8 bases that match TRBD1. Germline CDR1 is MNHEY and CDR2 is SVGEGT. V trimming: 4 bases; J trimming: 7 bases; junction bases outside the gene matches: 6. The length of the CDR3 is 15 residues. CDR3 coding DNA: TGTGCCAGCAGTTTCTTACGGACAGGGAATTCACCCCTCCACTTT. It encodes CASSFLRTGNSPLHF.

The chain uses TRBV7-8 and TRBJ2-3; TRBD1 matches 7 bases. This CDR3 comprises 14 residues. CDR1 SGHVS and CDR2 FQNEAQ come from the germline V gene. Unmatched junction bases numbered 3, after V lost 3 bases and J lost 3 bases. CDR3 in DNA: TGTGCCAGCAGCTTGGGCAGGGGGACAGATACGCAGTATTTT. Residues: CASSLGRGTDTQYF.

CDR3 sequence: CASSLVQYQPQHF. In nucleotides, the CDR3 is TGTGCCAGCAGCCTCGTCCAGTATCAGCCCCAGCATTTT. V is TRBV6-5 and J is TRBJ1-5; D gene unclear. Germline CDR1 and CDR2: MNHEY and SVGAGI. The CDR3 sequence is 13 residues long. V was cut by 6 bases and J by 5 bases, with 11 bases left in between.

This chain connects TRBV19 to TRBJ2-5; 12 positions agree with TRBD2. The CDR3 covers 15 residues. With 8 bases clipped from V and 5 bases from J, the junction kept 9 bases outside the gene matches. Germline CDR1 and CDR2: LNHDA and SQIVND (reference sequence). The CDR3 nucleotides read TGTGCCAGTTCATCTAGCGGGGGGGCTCGGGAGACCCAGTACTTC. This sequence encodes CASSSSGGARETQYF.

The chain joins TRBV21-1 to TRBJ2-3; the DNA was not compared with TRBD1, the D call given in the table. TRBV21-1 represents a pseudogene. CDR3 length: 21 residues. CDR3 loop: CASSKDVTGASWGTYTDTQYF. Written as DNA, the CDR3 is TGTGCCAGCAGCAAAGATGTGACAGGGGCCAGCTGGGGAACCTACACAGATACGCAGTATTTT.

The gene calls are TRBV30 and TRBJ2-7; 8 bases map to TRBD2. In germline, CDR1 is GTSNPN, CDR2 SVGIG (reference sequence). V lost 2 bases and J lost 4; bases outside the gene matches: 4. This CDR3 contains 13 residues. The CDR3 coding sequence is TGTGCCTGGAGTTACGGGGGGGCTTACGAGCAGTACTTC. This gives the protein CAWSYGGAYEQYF.

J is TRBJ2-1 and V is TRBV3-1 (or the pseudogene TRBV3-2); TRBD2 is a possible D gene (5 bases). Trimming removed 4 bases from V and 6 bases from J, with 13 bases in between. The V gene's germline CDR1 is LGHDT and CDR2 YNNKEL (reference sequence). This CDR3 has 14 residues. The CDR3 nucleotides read TGTGCCAGCAGCCGTCGTGAGGGTCTCAATGAGCAGTTCTTC. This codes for CASSRREGLNEQFF.

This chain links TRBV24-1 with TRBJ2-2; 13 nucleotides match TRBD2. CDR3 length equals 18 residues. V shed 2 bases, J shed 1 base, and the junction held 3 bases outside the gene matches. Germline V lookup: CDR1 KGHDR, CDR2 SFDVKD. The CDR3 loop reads CATSDYRTSGGNTGELFF. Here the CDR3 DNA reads TGTGCCACCAGTGATTACCGGACTAGCGGGGGGAACACCGGGGAGCTGTTTTTT.